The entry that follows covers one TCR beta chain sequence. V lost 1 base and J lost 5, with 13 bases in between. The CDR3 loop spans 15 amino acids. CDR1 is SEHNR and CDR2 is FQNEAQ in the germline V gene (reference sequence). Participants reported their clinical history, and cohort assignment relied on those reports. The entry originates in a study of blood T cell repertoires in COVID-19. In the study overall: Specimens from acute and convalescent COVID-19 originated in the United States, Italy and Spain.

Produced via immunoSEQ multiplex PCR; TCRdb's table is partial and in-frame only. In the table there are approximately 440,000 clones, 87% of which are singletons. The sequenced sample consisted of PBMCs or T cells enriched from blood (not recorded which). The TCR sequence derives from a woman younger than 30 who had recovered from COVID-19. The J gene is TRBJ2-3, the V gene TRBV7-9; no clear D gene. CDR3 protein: CASSLGATSGDTQYF. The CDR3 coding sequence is TGTGCCAGCAGCTTAGGTGCTACATCGGGAGATACGCAGTATTTT.